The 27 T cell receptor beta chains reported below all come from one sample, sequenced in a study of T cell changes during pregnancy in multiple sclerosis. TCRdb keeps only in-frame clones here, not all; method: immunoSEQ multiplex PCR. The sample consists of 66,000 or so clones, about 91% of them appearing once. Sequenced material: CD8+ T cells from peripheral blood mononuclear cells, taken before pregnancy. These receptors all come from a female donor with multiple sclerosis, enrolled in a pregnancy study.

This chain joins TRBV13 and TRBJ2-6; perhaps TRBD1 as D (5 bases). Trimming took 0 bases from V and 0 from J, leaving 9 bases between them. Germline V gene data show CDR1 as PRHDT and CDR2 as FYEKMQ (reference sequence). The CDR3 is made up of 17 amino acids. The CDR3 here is CASSLGGASSGANVLTF. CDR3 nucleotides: TGTGCCAGCAGCTTAGGAGGGGCTAGCTCTGGGGCCAACGTCCTGACTTTC.

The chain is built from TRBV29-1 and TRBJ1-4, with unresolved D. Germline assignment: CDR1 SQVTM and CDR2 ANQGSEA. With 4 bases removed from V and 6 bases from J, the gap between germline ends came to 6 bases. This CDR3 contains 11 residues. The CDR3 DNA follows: TGCAGCGTTGTCCAGGATGAAAAACTGTTTTTT. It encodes CSVVQDEKLFF.

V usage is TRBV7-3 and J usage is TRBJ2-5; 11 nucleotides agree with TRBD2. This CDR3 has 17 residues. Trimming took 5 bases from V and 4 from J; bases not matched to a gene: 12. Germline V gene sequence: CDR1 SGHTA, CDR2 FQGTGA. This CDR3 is CASSLSGGAESGETQYF. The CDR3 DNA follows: TGTGCCAGCAGCCTTAGCGGGGGGGCTGAATCGGGAGAGACCCAGTACTTC.

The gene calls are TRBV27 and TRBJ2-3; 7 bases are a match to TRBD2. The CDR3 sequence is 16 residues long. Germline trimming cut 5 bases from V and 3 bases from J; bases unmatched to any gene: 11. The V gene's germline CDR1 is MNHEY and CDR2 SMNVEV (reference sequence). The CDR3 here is CASSPSAGEETDTQYF. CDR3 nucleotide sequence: TGTGCCAGCAGTCCCTCTGCGGGGGAGGAGACAGATACGCAGTATTTT.

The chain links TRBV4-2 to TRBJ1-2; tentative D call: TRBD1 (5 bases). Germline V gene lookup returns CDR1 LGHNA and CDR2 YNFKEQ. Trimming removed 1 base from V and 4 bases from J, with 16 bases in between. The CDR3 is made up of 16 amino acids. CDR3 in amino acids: CASSQVGGDLLYGYTF. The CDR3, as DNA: TGTGCCAGCAGCCAAGTCGGGGGGGACCTCCTCTATGGCTACACCTTC.

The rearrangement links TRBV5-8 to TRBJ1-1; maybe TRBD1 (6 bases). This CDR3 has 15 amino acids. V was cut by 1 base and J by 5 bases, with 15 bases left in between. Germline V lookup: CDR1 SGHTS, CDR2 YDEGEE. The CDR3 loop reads CASSLFRGGGTEAFF. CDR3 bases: TGTGCCAGCAGCTTGTTTCGGGGAGGGGGAACTGAAGCTTTCTTT.

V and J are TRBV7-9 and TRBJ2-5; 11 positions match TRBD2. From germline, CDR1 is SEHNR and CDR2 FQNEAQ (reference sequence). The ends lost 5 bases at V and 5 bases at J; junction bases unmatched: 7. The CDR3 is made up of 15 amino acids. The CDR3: CASSTLAGGRETQYF. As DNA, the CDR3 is TGTGCCAGCAGCACCCTAGCGGGGGGCCGGGAGACCCAGTACTTC.

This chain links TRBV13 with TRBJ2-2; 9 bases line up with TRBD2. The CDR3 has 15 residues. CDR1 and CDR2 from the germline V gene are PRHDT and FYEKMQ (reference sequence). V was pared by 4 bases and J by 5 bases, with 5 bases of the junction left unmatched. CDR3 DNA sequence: TGTGCCAGCAGCTCGGGACTAGCTCGGACCGGGGAGCTGTTTTTT. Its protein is CASSSGLARTGELFF.

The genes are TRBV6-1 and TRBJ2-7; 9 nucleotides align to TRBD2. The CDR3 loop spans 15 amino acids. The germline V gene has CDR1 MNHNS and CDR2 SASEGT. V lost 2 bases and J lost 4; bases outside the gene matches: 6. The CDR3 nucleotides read TGTGCCAGCAGTGAATTGAGCGGGGGGCCTTACGAGCAGTACTTC. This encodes CASSELSGGPYEQYF.

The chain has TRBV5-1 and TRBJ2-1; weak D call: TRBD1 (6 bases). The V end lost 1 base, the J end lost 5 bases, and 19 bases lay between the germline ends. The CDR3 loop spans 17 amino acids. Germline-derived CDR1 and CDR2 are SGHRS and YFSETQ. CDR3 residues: CASSLYVRGLGDNEQFF. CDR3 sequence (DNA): TGCGCCAGCAGCTTGTACGTCAGGGGTTTAGGGGACAATGAGCAGTTCTTC.

CDR3 amino acids: CASSESGGDTGELFF. The CDR3 DNA reads as TGTGCCAGCAGCGAGAGCGGGGGAGACACCGGGGAGCTGTTTTTT. The V gene is TRBV9, the J gene TRBJ2-2; 8 positions agree with TRBD2. The V and J ends lost 3 bases and 3 bases, in that order; junction bases with no gene match: 4. The CDR3 runs 15 residues. Germline V gene sequence: CDR1 SGDLS, CDR2 YYNGEE. The entire variable domain, with the rest obtained from reference TRBV9 and TRBJ2-2, is as follows: DSGVTQTPKHLITATGQRVTLRCSPRSGDLSVYWYQQSLDQGLQFLIQYYNGEERAKGNILERFSAQQFPDLHSELNLSSLELGDSALYFCASSESGGDTGELFFGEGSRLTVL.

The CDR3 DNA follows: TGCGCCAGCAGCTTGGTAGCGGCTGGACCCACCGGGGAGCTGTTTTTT. It translates to CASSLVAAGPTGELFF. The rearrangement links TRBV5-1 to TRBJ2-2; D is perhaps TRBD2 (6 bases). The CDR3 has 16 residues. Germline V gene sequence: CDR1 SGHRS, CDR2 YFSETQ. V lost 0 bases and J lost 4, with 13 bases in between.

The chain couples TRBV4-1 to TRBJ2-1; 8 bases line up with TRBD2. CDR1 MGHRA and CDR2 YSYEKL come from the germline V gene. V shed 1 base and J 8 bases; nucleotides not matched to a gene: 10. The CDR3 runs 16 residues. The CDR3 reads CASSQVFPGGSDEQFF. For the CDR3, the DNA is TGCGCCAGCAGCCAAGTTTTCCCGGGAGGGTCGGATGAGCAGTTCTTC.

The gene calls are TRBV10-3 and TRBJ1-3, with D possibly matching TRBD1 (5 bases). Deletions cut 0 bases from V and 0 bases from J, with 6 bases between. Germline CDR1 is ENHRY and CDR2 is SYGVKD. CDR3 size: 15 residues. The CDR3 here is CAISESGLSGNTIYF. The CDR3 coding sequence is TGTGCCATCAGTGAGTCGGGACTCTCTGGAAACACCATATATTTT.

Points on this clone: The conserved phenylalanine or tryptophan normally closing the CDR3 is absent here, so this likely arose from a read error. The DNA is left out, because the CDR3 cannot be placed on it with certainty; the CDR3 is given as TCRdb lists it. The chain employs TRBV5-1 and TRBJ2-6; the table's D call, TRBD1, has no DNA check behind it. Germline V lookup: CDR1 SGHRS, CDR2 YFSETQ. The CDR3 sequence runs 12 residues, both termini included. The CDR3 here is CASSLAGRRPGE.

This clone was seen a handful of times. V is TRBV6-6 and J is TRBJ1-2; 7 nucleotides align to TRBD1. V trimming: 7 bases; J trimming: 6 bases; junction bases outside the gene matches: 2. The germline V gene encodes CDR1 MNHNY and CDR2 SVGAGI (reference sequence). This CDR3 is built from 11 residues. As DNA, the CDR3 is TGTGCCAGCAAACAGGGGAATGGCTACACCTTC. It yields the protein CASKQGNGYTF.

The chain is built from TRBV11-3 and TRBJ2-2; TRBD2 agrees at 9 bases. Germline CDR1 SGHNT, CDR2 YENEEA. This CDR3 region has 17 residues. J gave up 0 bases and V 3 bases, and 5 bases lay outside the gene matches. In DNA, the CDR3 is TGTGCCAGCAGCTTGGGACTAGCTTTTGCGAACACCGGGGAGCTGTTTTTT. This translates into CASSLGLAFANTGELFF.

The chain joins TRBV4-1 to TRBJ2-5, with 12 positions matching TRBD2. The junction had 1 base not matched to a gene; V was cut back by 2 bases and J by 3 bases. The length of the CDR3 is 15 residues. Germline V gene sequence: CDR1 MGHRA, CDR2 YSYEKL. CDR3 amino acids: CASSQPSGGEETQYF. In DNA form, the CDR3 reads TGCGCCAGCAGCCAACCTAGCGGGGGGGAAGAGACCCAGTACTTC.

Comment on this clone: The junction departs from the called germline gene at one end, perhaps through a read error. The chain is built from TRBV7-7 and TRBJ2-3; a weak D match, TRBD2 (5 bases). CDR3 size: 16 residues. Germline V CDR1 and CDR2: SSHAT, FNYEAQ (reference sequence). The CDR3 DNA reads TGTGCTAGCAGCTTGTTGGCTAGCCCTACCGCAGATACGCAGTATTTT. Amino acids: CASSLLASPTADTQYF.

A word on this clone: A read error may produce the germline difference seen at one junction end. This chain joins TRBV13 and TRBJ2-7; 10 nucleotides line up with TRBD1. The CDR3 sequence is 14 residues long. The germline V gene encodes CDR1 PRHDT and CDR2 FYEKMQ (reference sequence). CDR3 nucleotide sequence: TGTGCCAGCAGCATAGGGACAGGGGTGGGGGAGCAGTACTTC. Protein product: CASSIGTGVGEQYF.

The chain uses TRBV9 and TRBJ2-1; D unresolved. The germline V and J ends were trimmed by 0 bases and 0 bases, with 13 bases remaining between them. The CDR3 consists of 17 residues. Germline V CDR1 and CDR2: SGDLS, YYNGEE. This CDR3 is CASSVEVVVSSYNEQFF. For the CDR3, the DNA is TGTGCCAGCAGCGTAGAAGTGGTGGTGAGCTCCTACAATGAGCAGTTCTTC.

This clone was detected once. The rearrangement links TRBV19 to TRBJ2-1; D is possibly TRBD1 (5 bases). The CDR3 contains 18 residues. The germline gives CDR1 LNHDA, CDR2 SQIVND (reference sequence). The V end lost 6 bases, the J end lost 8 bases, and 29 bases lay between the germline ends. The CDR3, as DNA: TGTGCCAGTAGGAGGCAGGGTTTAGGGGAATTTGGTGGGGATGAGCAGTTCTTC. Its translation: CASRRQGLGEFGGDEQFF.

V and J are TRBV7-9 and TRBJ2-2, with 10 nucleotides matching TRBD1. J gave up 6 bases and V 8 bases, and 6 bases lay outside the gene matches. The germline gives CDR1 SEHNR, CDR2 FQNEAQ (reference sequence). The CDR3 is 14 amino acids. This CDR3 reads CASQGQGIAGELFF. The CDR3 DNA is TGTGCCAGCCAGGGACAGGGGATAGCCGGGGAGCTGTTTTTT.

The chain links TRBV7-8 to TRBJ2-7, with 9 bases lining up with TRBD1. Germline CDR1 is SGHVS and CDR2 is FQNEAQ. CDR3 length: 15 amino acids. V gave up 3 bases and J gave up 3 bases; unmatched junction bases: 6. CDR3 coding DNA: TGTGCCAGCAGCTTGCTGGGGACAGGGAGCTACGAGCAGTACTTC. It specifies CASSLLGTGSYEQYF.

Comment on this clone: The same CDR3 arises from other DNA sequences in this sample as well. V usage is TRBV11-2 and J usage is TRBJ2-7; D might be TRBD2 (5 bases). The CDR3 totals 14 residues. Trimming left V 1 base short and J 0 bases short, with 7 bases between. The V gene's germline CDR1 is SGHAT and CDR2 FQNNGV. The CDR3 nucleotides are TGTGCCAGCAGCTTAGGAGGGAACTCCTACGAGCAGTACTTC. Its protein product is CASSLGGNSYEQYF.

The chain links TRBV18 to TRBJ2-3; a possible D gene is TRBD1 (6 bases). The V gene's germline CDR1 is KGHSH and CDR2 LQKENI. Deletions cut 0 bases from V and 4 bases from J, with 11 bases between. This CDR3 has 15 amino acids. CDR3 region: CASSPPVQGPDTQYF. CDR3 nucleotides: TGTGCCAGCTCACCACCAGTTCAGGGGCCAGATACGCAGTATTTT.

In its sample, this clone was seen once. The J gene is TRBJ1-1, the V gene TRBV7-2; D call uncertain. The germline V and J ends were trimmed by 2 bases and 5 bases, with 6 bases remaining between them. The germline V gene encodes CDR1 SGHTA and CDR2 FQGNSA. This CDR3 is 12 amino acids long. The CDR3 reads CASSLIPTEAFF. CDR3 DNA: TGTGCCAGCAGCTTAATCCCTACTGAAGCTTTCTTT.